This TCR beta chain stems from a study of T cell repertoires in cytomegalovirus infection. Overall study: Signatures in public TCR beta sequences pointed to both CMV infection and matching HLA type. Study-wide results and limits: Frequencies of public TCR beta families were cumulated, and this identified carriers of CMV plus the relevant HLA. HLA-C-restricted CMV clonotypes gave the most frequent clonotype in two of eight donors.

In this sample, this clonotype turned up a few times. Its antigen remains unidentified. V lost 6 bases to trimming and J lost 3 bases, with 16 bases between them. The germline CDR1 and CDR2 sequences are DFQATT and SNEGSKA (reference sequence). This CDR3 spans 14 amino acids. TCRdb fed the reads into MiXCR, producing one record per CDR3 protein. The sample lists about 130,000 distinct CDR3 sequences, roughly 9% seen once, with about a tenth in the top ten. The sequencing input was PBMCs. The chain recombines TRBV20-1 with TRBJ2-3; perhaps TRBD1 as D (6 bases). This TCR came from a human donor in good health (CMV status not recorded). Some clones in this sample may be carry-over from other donors' samples. DNA for the CDR3: TGCAGTGCCGAAGAGGGGGTATGGACAGATACGCAGTATTTT. Its translation is CSAEEGVWTDTQYF.